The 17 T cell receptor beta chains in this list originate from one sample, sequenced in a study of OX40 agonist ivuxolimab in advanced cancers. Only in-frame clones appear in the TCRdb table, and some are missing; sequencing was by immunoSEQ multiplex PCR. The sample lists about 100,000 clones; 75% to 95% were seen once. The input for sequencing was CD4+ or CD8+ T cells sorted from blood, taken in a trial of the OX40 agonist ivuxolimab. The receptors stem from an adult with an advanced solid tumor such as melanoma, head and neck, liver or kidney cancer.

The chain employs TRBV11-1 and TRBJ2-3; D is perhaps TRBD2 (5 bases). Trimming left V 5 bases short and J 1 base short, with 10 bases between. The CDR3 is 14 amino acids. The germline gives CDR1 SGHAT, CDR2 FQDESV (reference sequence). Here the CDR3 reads CASSPRERTDTQYF. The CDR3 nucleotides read TGTGCCAGCAGCCCTCGGGAACGCACAGATACGCAGTATTTT.

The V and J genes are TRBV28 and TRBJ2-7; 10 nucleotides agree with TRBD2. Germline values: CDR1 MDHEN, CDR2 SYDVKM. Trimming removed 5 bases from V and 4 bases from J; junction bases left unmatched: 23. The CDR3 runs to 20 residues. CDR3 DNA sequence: TGTGCCAGCAGTCCCCTCACTAGCGGGGCCCTCGTGGGGAGAGAGTACGAGCAGTACTTC. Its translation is CASSPLTSGALVGREYEQYF.

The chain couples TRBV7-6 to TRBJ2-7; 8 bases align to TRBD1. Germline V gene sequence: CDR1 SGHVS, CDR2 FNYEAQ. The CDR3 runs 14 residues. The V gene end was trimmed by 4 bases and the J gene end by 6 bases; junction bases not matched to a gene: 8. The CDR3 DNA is TGTGCCAGCAGCTCTGGACAGGGTCGCGGCGAGCAGTACTTC. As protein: CASSSGQGRGEQYF.

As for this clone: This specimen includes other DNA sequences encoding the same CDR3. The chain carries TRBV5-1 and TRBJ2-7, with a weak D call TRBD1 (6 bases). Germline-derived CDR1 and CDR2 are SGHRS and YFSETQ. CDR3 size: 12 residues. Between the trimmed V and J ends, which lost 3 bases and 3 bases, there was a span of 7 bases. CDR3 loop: CASSSQGYEQYF. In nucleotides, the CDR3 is TGCGCCAGCAGCTCACAGGGCTACGAGCAGTACTTC.

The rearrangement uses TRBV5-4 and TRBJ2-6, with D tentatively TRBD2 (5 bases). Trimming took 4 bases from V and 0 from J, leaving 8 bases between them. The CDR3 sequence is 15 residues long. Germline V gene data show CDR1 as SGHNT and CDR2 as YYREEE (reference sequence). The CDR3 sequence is CASSQGSSGANVLTF. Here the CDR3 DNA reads TGTGCCAGCAGCCAAGGGAGCTCTGGGGCCAACGTCCTGACTTTC.

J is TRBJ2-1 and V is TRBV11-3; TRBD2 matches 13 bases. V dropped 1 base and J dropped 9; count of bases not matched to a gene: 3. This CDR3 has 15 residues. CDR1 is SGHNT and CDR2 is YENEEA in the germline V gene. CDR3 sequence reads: CASSLGTSGRGEQFF. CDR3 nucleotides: TGTGCCAGCAGCTTAGGTACTAGCGGGAGGGGTGAGCAGTTCTTC.

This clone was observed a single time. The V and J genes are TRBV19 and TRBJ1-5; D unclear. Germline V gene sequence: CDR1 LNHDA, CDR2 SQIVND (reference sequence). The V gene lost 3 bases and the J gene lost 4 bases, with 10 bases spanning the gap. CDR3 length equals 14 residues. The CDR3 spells CASSISRRNQPQHF. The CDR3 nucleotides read TGTGCCAGTAGTATCTCCAGGCGGAATCAGCCCCAGCATTTT. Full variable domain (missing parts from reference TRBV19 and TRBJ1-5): DGGITQSPKYLFRKEGQNVTLSCEQNLNHDAMYWYRQDPGQGLRLIYYSQIVNDFQKGDIAEGYSVSREKKESFPLTVTSAQKNPTAFYLCASSISRRNQPQHFGDGTRLSIL.

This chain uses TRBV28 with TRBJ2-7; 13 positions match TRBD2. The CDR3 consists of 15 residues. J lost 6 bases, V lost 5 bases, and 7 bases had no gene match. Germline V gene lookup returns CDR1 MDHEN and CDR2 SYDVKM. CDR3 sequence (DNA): TGTGCCAGCAGTCCCCGGACTAGCGGGAGTCGCGAGCAGTACTTC. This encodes CASSPRTSGSREQYF.

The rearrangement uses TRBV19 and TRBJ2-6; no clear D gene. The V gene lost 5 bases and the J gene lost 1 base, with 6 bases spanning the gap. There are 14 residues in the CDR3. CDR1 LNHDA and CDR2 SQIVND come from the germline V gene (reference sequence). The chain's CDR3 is CASSAGSGANVLTF. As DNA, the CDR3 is TGTGCCAGTAGTGCCGGGTCTGGGGCCAACGTCCTGACTTTC.

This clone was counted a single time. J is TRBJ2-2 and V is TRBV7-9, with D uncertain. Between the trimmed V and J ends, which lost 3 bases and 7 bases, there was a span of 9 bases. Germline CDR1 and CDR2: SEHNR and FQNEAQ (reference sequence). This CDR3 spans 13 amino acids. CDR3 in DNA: TGTGCCAGCAGCTTGACGGCAAACGGGGAGCTGTTTTTT. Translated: CASSLTANGELFF.

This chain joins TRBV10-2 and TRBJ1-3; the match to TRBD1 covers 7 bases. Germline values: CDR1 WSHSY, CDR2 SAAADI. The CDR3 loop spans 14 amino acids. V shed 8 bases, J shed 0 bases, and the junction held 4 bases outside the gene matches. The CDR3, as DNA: TGCGCCAGCTCGACAGGGAGCTCTGGAAACACCATATATTTT. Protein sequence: CASSTGSSGNTIYF.

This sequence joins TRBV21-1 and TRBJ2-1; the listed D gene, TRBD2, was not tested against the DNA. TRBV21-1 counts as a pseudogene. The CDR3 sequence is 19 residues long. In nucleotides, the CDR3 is TGTGCCAGCAGCAAACAAGCCGACCTACTAGCGGGAGTAAGCAATGAGCAGTTCTTC. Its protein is CASSKQADLLAGVSNEQFF.

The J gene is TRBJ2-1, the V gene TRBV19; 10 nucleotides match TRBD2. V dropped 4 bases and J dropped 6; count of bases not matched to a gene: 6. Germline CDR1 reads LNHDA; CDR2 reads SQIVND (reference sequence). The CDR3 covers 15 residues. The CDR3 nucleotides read TGTGCCAGTAGTACGAGCGGGAGGGCCTCCAATGAGCAGTTCTTC. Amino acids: CASSTSGRASNEQFF.

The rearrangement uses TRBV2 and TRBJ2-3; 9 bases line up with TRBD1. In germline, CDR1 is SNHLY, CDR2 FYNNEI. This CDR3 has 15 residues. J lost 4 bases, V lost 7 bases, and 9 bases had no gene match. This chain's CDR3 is CASTDRGSRADTQYF. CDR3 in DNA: TGTGCCAGCACGGACAGGGGAAGTAGGGCAGATACGCAGTATTTT.

The CDR3, as DNA: TGCGCCAGCAGCTTGGATGTCGGGCAGGGAGGGAGGTACTTC. The encoded protein is CASSLDVGQGGRYF. The V call is TRBV5-1, the J call TRBJ2-4, with TRBD2 matching over 7 bases. CDR1 is SGHRS, CDR2 YFSETQ, per germline. The J segment lost 15 bases and the V segment lost 0 bases, leaving 12 bases of the junction unmatched. CDR3 length: 14 residues.

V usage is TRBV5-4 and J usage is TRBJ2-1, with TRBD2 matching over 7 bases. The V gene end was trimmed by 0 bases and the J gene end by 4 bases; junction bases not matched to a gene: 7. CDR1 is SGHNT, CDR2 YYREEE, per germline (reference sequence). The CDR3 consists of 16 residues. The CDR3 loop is CASSLGEAGSYNEQFF. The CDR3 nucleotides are TGTGCCAGCAGCTTGGGGGAAGCGGGATCGTACAATGAGCAGTTCTTC.

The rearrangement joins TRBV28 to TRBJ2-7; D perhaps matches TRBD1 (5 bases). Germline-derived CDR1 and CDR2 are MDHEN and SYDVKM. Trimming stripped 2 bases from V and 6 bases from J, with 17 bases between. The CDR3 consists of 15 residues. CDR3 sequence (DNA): TGTGCCAGCAGTTTAGCAGGGAATATACACGCCGAGCAGTACTTC. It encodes CASSLAGNIHAEQYF.